The T cell receptor beta chain under discussion was sequenced for a study of beta chain features in type 1 diabetes. This clone was recorded a few times. Other DNA sequences from this sample encode an identical CDR3 as well. Every bit of the isolated RNA underwent reverse transcription, so sequencing read expressed TCRB transcripts. Sequencing used immunoSEQ multiplex PCR; TCRdb keeps in-frame clones, though not all of them. Of more than 350,000 clones in the sample, 9.5% to 12% were seen once. CDR1 SGDLS and CDR2 YYNGEE come from the germline V gene. V lost 5 bases to trimming and J lost 1 base, with 4 bases between them. This CDR3 has 13 residues.

This chain uses TRBV9 with TRBJ2-6, with no clear D. This sequence was found in a woman between 18 and 29 years old in good health. Sequenced input: naive CD4+ T cells from blood. CDR3 nucleotide sequence: TGTGCCAGCAGAGCGTCTGGGGCCAACGTCCTGACTTTC. Translated, it gives CASRASGANVLTF.